The clone carrying this T cell receptor beta chain came up many times. This CDR3 has 14 amino acids. V lost 5 bases and J 8 bases, leaving 13 bases between the germline ends. From germline, CDR1 is SEHNR and CDR2 FQNEAQ (reference sequence). This record belongs to a study of T cells after yellow fever vaccination. Across the whole study: CD3, CD45RA, CCR7 and CD95 guided sorting of the EM, EMRA, CM and Tscm memory subsets.

Template switching by 5'RACE produced TCR cDNA, adding a universal primer site and UMIs. TCRdb reprocessed the 5' RACE reads with MiXCR, giving one entry per CDR3 protein. The sample lists tens of thousands of distinct CDR3 sequences; around 5.2% were seen once. The source material was PBMCs, either bulk or a sorted T-cell subset (CD4+, CD8+, memory, or dextramer-sorted; not recorded which), sampled about 41 days after the first yellow fever vaccination. This chain links TRBV7-9 with TRBJ1-6; D is unclear. The TCR was taken from a man between 18 and 35 years old who received the YFV17D yellow fever vaccine. This CDR3 reads CASSAQNSDSPLHF. CDR3 DNA: TGTGCCAGCAGCGCTCAGAACAGTGATTCACCCCTCCACTTT. The complete variable domain, with remaining parts taken from reference TRBV7-9 and TRBJ1-6, reads DTGVSQNPRHKITKRGQNVTFRCDPISEHNRLYWYRQTLGQGPEFLTYFQNEAQLEKSRLLSDRFSAERPKGSFSTLEIQRTEQGDSAMYLCASSAQNSDSPLHFGNGTRLTVT.